This paragraph reports one T cell receptor (beta chain). Germline-derived CDR1 and CDR2 are LNHDA and SQIVND (reference sequence). This CDR3 has 13 residues. V was pared by 5 bases and J by 0 bases, with 8 bases between. The entry originates in a study of T cell changes during pregnancy in multiple sclerosis. Sequencing used immunoSEQ multiplex PCR; TCRdb keeps in-frame clones, though not all of them. Of about 55,000 clones listed, approximately 94% were seen once; the top ten hold less than 4.5%. The chain combines TRBV19 with TRBJ2-7; D is perhaps TRBD1 (5 bases). This TCR derives from a female donor with multiple sclerosis, enrolled in a pregnancy study. This sample comprised CD8+ T cells from peripheral blood mononuclear cells, obtained in the third trimester of pregnancy. DNA for the CDR3: TGTGCCAGTAGTCAGGGAAGCTCCTACGAGCAGTACTTC. This translates into CASSQGSSYEQYF.